This passage covers 17 T cell receptor beta chains from one sample sequenced in a study of blood T cell repertoires in COVID-19. Sequenced by immunoSEQ multiplex PCR; TCRdb stores in-frame clones only, minus some. The data show under 450,000 clones, 70% to 90% seen once. The sample was PBMCs or T cells enriched from blood (not recorded which). Receptors originate from a man aged 25 to 45 who had recovered from COVID-19.

This clone was observed a few times. This sequence joins TRBV7-9 and TRBJ1-6; the D is unclear. Per the germline V gene, CDR1 is SEHNR and CDR2 is FQNEAQ (reference sequence). The CDR3 length is 13 residues. The V gene lost 3 bases and the J gene lost 10 bases, with 10 bases spanning the gap. The CDR3 coding sequence is TGTGCCAGCAGCTTTGACACGGGATCACCCCTCCACTTT. Its protein is CASSFDTGSPLHF.

The genes are TRBV7-8 and TRBJ2-4; 8 bases match TRBD1. V gave up 4 bases and J gave up 8 bases; unmatched junction bases: 13. The CDR3 loop spans 16 amino acids. Germline V gene sequence: CDR1 SGHVS, CDR2 FQNEAQ. The CDR3 nucleotides are TGTGCCAGCAGCTCCGGACAGGGATTAAGGGGGGACATTCAGTACTTC. It translates to CASSSGQGLRGDIQYF. Drawing the rest from reference TRBV7-8 and TRBJ2-4, the complete variable domain is GAGVSQSPRYKVAKRGQDVALRCDPISGHVSLFWYQQALGQGPEFLTYFQNEAQLDKSGLPSDRFFAERPEGSVSTLKIQRTQQEDSAVYLCASSSGQGLRGDIQYFGAGTRLSVL.

The chain joins TRBV3-1 (or the pseudogene TRBV3-2) to TRBJ2-1, with TRBD2 matching 7 bases. V was clipped by 6 bases and J by 7 bases; unmatched bases: 3. The germline V gene has CDR1 LGHDT and CDR2 YNNKEL (reference sequence). The CDR3 is 12 amino acids. DNA for the CDR3: TGTGCCAGCAGTCCTAGCGGAAATGAGCAGTTCTTC. Protein sequence: CASSPSGNEQFF.

The chain employs TRBV7-8 and TRBJ2-2; D possibly corresponds to TRBD1 (6 bases). Germline V gene sequence: CDR1 SGHVS, CDR2 FQNEAQ. This CDR3 has 15 residues. Trimming left V 2 bases short and J 5 bases short, with 12 bases between. The CDR3 reads CASSLLAGATGELFF. CDR3 coding DNA: TGTGCCAGCAGCTTACTGGCAGGGGCAACCGGGGAGCTGTTTTTT. The full variable domain, with the rest looked up from reference TRBV7-8 and TRBJ2-2, is GAGVSQSPRYKVAKRGQDVALRCDPISGHVSLFWYQQALGQGPEFLTYFQNEAQLDKSGLPSDRFFAERPEGSVSTLKIQRTQQEDSAVYLCASSLLAGATGELFFGEGSRLTVL.

The J gene is TRBJ1-5, the V gene TRBV2, with D hard to call. Germline V gene data show CDR1 as SNHLY and CDR2 as FYNNEI. There are 14 residues in the CDR3. V was pared by 7 bases and J by 2 bases, with 12 bases between. As DNA, the CDR3 is TGTGCCAGCACCCCTGGCGGTGGCAATCAGCCCCAGCATTTT. This encodes CASTPGGGNQPQHF.

The V gene is TRBV12-3 or TRBV12-4, the J gene TRBJ2-2; perhaps TRBD2 as D (6 bases). Trimming stripped 11 bases from V and 9 bases from J, with 19 bases between. The CDR3 totals 13 residues. The CDR3 nucleotides read TGTGCCTCTATGGGGGGTGGGGCACGGGAGCTGTTTTTT. Translating it yields CASMGGGARELFF.

The rearrangement links TRBV27 to TRBJ2-2; D is unclear. The germline V and J ends were trimmed by 2 bases and 1 base, with 5 bases remaining between them. Germline V lookup: CDR1 MNHEY, CDR2 SMNVEV (reference sequence). This CDR3 region has 14 residues. The CDR3 is CASSLNRNTGELFF. The CDR3 DNA reads as TGTGCCAGCAGTTTAAACAGGAACACCGGGGAGCTGTTTTTT.

The V gene is TRBV7-9, the J gene TRBJ1-2, with 7 bases aligning to TRBD1. The junction had 8 bases not matched to a gene; V was cut back by 3 bases and J by 7 bases. Germline V gene sequence: CDR1 SEHNR, CDR2 FQNEAQ (reference sequence). The CDR3 spans 14 residues. CDR3 DNA: TGTGCCAGCAGCTTTACAGGGGCGCATTCTGGCTACACCTTC. It yields the protein CASSFTGAHSGYTF. Supplemented by reference TRBV7-9 and TRBJ1-2, the full variable domain reads DTGVSQNPRHKITKRGQNVTFRCDPISEHNRLYWYRQTLGQGPEFLTYFQNEAQLEKSRLLSDRFSAERPKGSFSTLEIQRTEQGDSAMYLCASSFTGAHSGYTFGSGTRLTVV.

Concerning this clone: The sample carries other DNA sequences with the same CDR3. This sequence joins TRBV30 and TRBJ1-1; a possible D gene is TRBD1 (6 bases). With 4 bases removed from V and 5 bases from J, the gap between germline ends came to 11 bases. The CDR3 sequence is 12 residues long. Germline V lookup: CDR1 GTSNPN, CDR2 SVGIG (reference sequence). The CDR3 DNA follows: TGTGCCTGGAACTTAGGGGGAACTGAAGCTTTCTTT. It is translated as CAWNLGGTEAFF.

This clone came up once. The rearrangement joins TRBV7-6 to TRBJ2-1, with a possible D match to TRBD2 (6 bases). The CDR3 covers 18 residues. Looked up from germline, CDR1 is SGHVS and CDR2 is FNYEAQ. Trimming shortened V by 4 bases and J by 6 bases, and 25 bases separated the two germline ends. In nucleotides, the CDR3 is TGTGCCAGCAGCTCTTTCCCCGATAGGGGCGGGATTCGCAATGAGCAGTTCTTC. Its protein product is CASSSFPDRGGIRNEQFF. The complete variable domain, with remaining parts taken from reference TRBV7-6 and TRBJ2-1, reads GAGVSQSPRYKVTKRGQDVALRCDPISGHVSLYWYRQALGQGPEFLTYFNYEAQQDKSGLPNDRFSAERPEGSISTLTIQRTEQRDSAMYRCASSSFPDRGGIRNEQFFGPGTRLTVL.

This clone was seen just once. The CDR3 DNA sequence: TGTGCCAGCAGCCCGGTGCTAGCATCAGATACGCAGTATTTT. Its protein is CASSPVLASDTQYF. The J gene is TRBJ2-3, the V gene TRBV7-2, with TRBD2 as a possible D gene (5 bases). The V gene lost 5 bases and the J gene lost 4 bases, with 13 bases spanning the gap. This CDR3 has 14 residues. CDR1 is SGHTA and CDR2 is FQGNSA in the germline V gene.

J is TRBJ2-5 and V is TRBV5-1, with D perhaps TRBD1 (6 bases). The CDR3 is made up of 15 amino acids. CDR1 is SGHRS, CDR2 YFSETQ, per germline. Trimming stripped 2 bases from V and 2 bases from J, with 13 bases between. CDR3 DNA: TGCGCCAGCAGCTTTAATACAGGGAATCAAGAGACCCAGTACTTC. This translates into CASSFNTGNQETQYF.

The chain has TRBV7-9 and TRBJ1-1, with 7 bases aligning to TRBD1. The CDR3 totals 15 residues. Unmatched junction bases numbered 9, after V lost 5 bases and J lost 3 bases. CDR1 SEHNR and CDR2 FQNEAQ come from the germline V gene (reference sequence). In DNA, the CDR3 is TGTGCCAGCAGCCGACGACAGGGAACATACACTGAAGCTTTCTTT. Amino acids: CASSRRQGTYTEAFF.

This clone has only one observation. The chain employs TRBV4-3 and TRBJ1-3; D is unresolved. Germline V gene lookup returns CDR1 LGHNA and CDR2 YSLEER. The germline V and J ends were trimmed by 1 base and 0 bases, with 13 bases remaining between them. The CDR3 is 17 residues long. DNA for the CDR3: TGCGCCAGCAGCCAAGGTAGTTACAGCAACTCTGGAAACACCATATATTTT. The encoded protein is CASSQGSYSNSGNTIYF.

This clone showed up just once. CDR3 amino acids: CASGSWEGPSGKLFF. Here the CDR3 DNA reads TGTGCCAGCGGTAGTTGGGAAGGGCCGTCAGGGAAACTGTTTTTT. The chain links TRBV27 to TRBJ1-4; a possible D gene is TRBD1 (5 bases). The CDR3 sequence is 15 residues long. The V end was cut by 8 bases, the J end by 11 bases, with 24 bases between. Germline V gene lookup returns CDR1 MNHEY and CDR2 SMNVEV (reference sequence).

The chain has TRBV27 and TRBJ1-2; 7 bases fit TRBD1. Trimming at V came to 7 bases and at J to 5 bases, leaving 19 bases not matched to a gene. CDR1 is MNHEY, CDR2 SMNVEV, per germline (reference sequence). The CDR3 is 17 residues long. CDR3 amino acids: CASTYLYAPGQSYGYTF. CDR3 coding DNA: TGTGCCAGCACCTACCTATACGCTCCGGGACAGTCTTATGGCTACACCTTC.

With regard to this clone: This sample includes further DNA sequences coding for the same CDR3. The chain joins TRBV30 to TRBJ1-2; TRBD1 matches 8 bases. The CDR3 has 14 amino acids. The germline V gene encodes CDR1 GTSNPN and CDR2 SVGIG (reference sequence). Trimming cost V 5 bases and J 0 bases; bases outside gene matches: 5. The CDR3 region has the DNA TGTGCCTGGGCAGGACAGGGCTCTAACTATGGCTACACCTTC. It encodes CAWAGQGSNYGYTF.